The T cell receptor (beta chain) under discussion was sequenced for a study of T cells in Graves' hyperthyroidism and ophthalmopathy. Study outcomes and limitations: Appearing also in blood were most of the thyroid clonotypes expanded above 0.001.

The CDR3 is made up of 10 amino acids. Trimming took off 7 bases at V and 12 bases at J, with 10 bases between the two ends. Germline-derived CDR1 and CDR2 are ENHRY and SYGVKD. RNA transcripts yielded amplified TCR beta CDR3 regions. Primed by the HTBI set, a first-round RT-PCR was run on the TCR CDR3. TCRdb called the multiplex PCR reads again in MiXCR, with one record for every CDR3 protein. The sample records roughly 570,000 distinct CDR3 sequences, just over 45% being singletons. This clonotype was observed a handful of times. Its antigen is still unknown. This receptor was obtained from an adult woman with Graves' disease, either hyperthyroidism or ophthalmopathy (not recorded which). The chain is built from TRBV10-3 and TRBJ2-1, with D unclear. The sequencing sample was made of peripheral blood or thyroid tissue (not recorded which). The CDR3 sequence is CAIIIRWQFF. The CDR3 bases are TGTGCCATCATTATCCGATGGCAGTTCTTC.